A single sample is the source of the 26 T cell receptor beta chains below, sequenced in a study of response to subunit inactivated influenza vaccine. TCRdb re-called the RT-PCR reads through MiXCR, storing one row per CDR3 protein. The table includes fewer than 600,000 distinct CDR3 sequences, approximately 7.2% detected once. The sequencing here drew on PBMCs from blood, taken around 25 months after vaccination. Receptors were obtained from a man between 50 and 69 years old who received an inactivated influenza vaccine.

This chain uses TRBV6-5 with TRBJ2-1; D is ambiguous. The germline V and J ends were trimmed by 1 base and 10 bases, with 14 bases remaining between them. CDR1 and CDR2 (germline): MNHEY, SVGAGI. The CDR3 spans 14 residues. The CDR3 bases are TGTGCCAGCAGTTACTTTGCGACGGATAACGAGCAGTTCTTC. Its protein is CASSYFATDNEQFF.

This clonotype was seen a handful of times. The chain joins TRBV5-1 to TRBJ1-6; D gene ambiguous. There are 15 residues in the CDR3. Germline V gene data show CDR1 as SGHRS and CDR2 as YFSETQ. V lost 0 bases, J lost 8 bases, and 12 bases lay in between. In DNA form, the CDR3 reads TGCGCCAGCAGCTTGGGAGGGAATGGAGATTCACCCCTCCACTTT. Its protein product is CASSLGGNGDSPLHF.

The J gene is TRBJ1-2, the V gene TRBV6-2 or TRBV6-3; possibly TRBD1 for D (5 bases). CDR3 size: 12 residues. The germline gives CDR1 MNHEY, CDR2 SVGEGT. V was clipped by 4 bases and J by 2 bases, with 5 bases between them. For the CDR3, the DNA is TGTGCCAGCAGTTGGGACAACTATGGCTACACCTTC. This codes for CASSWDNYGYTF.

This clonotype has at least ten counts. The J gene is TRBJ2-1, the V gene TRBV19; 8 nucleotides match TRBD2. CDR3 length: 14 amino acids. V lost 7 bases to trimming and J lost 3 bases; unmatched junction nucleotides: 5. Germline V gene lookup returns CDR1 LNHDA and CDR2 SQIVND (reference sequence). The CDR3: CASKSGSLYNEQFF. As DNA, the CDR3 is TGTGCCAGTAAAAGCGGGAGTCTCTACAATGAGCAGTTCTTC.

The chain links TRBV21-1 to TRBJ2-5; the tabulated D call, TRBD1, remains unverified against the DNA. TRBV21-1 is a pseudogene. The CDR3 loop spans 17 amino acids. DNA of the CDR3: TGTGCCAGCAGCGAACAGGGTTCGGACCTATGGCAAGAGACCCAGTACTTC. Translation gives CASSEQGSDLWQETQYF.

This clonotype was observed at least ten times. The chain employs TRBV6-1 and TRBJ2-1, with 12 nucleotides matching TRBD2. Looked up from germline, CDR1 is MNHNS and CDR2 is SASEGT. Losses at the gene ends were 4 bases for V and 2 bases for J; bases not matched to a gene: 0. The CDR3 covers 15 residues. The CDR3 region is CASSGTSGTYNEQFF. CDR3 bases: TGTGCCAGCAGTGGGACTAGCGGGACCTACAATGAGCAGTTCTTC.

This clonotype has at least ten counts. The V and J genes are TRBV28 and TRBJ2-4; 8 nucleotides align to TRBD1. CDR1 and CDR2 from the germline V gene are MDHEN and SYDVKM. The CDR3 is 15 amino acids. V shed 7 bases and J 3 bases; nucleotides not matched to a gene: 8. The CDR3 loop reads CASKTDRDDKNIQYF. The CDR3 coding sequence is TGTGCCAGCAAAACGGACAGGGATGACAAAAACATTCAGTACTTC.

V usage is TRBV7-2 and J usage is TRBJ1-2; 9 positions agree with TRBD1. Germline V gives CDR1 SGHTA, CDR2 FQGNSA. Losses at the gene ends were 5 bases for V and 6 bases for J; bases not matched to a gene: 7. This CDR3 is built from 14 residues. In DNA, the CDR3 is TGTGCCAGCAGCAACAACAGGGGGCGGGATGGCTACACCTTC. Protein sequence: CASSNNRGRDGYTF.

There are a few counts of this clonotype. V is TRBV3-1 and J is TRBJ2-7; the D is unclear. The CDR3 is 11 residues long. Germline values: CDR1 LGHDT, CDR2 YNNKEL (reference sequence). V dropped 5 bases and J dropped 7 bases, with 9 bases sitting between them. This CDR3 reads CASSGPTEQYF. CDR3 bases: TGTGCCAGCAGCGGCCCTACGGAGCAGTACTTC.

The V gene is TRBV4-3, the J gene TRBJ2-6; D possibly matches TRBD1 or TRBD2 (6 bases each). V was trimmed by 2 bases and J by 2 bases, leaving 16 bases between them. This CDR3 has 18 residues. Germline CDR1 and CDR2: LGHNA and YSLEER. The CDR3 region is CASSQTMLGGAGANVLTF. The CDR3 DNA reads as TGCGCCAGCAGCCAAACTATGTTGGGGGGCGCTGGGGCCAACGTCCTGACTTTC.

At least ten counts were recorded for this clonotype. The V and J genes are TRBV27 and TRBJ2-4; D gene uncertain. The CDR3 is 15 residues long. In germline, CDR1 is MNHEY, CDR2 SMNVEV (reference sequence). Trimming cost V 5 bases and J 7 bases, with 18 bases left between them. This chain's CDR3 is CASSPIGPQGNIQYF. The CDR3 DNA reads as TGTGCCAGCAGTCCTATCGGACCCCAAGGGAACATTCAGTACTTC.

The J gene is TRBJ2-3, the V gene TRBV29-1; possibly TRBD1 for D (5 bases). The V end was cut by 3 bases, the J end by 4 bases, with 14 bases between. Germline V gives CDR1 SQVTM, CDR2 ANQGSEA. The CDR3 contains 14 residues. DNA for the CDR3: TGCAGCGTTGATTTACAGGCGAAATCAGATACGCAGTATTTT. Translation gives CSVDLQAKSDTQYF.

This chain connects TRBV20-1 to TRBJ2-7; TRBD2 matches at 9 bases. The CDR3 runs to 15 residues. Trimming at V came to 6 bases and at J to 4 bases, leaving 13 bases not matched to a gene. In germline, CDR1 is DFQATT, CDR2 SNEGSKA (reference sequence). For the CDR3, the DNA is TGCAGTGCCTCAATAGCGGGGGCCCCCTCATACGAGCAGTACTTC. The encoded protein is CSASIAGAPSYEQYF.

The chain carries TRBV4-2 and TRBJ2-7, with 10 nucleotides matching TRBD1. Unmatched junction bases numbered 5, after V lost 5 bases and J lost 4 bases. The CDR3 spans 14 residues. Germline CDR1 and CDR2: LGHNA and YNFKEQ. The DNA for the CDR3 is TGTGCCAGCAGCTACGGACAGGGGGGATACGAGCAGTACTTC. It translates to CASSYGQGGYEQYF.

This clonotype came up a few times. The chain recombines TRBV6-2 or TRBV6-3 with TRBJ2-4; D tentatively fits TRBD1 or TRBD2 (5 bases each). This CDR3 comprises 15 residues. Deletions cut 2 bases from V and 1 base from J, with 9 bases between. Germline V gene data show CDR1 as MNHEY and CDR2 as SVGEGT. The CDR3 loop reads CASSYEWGAKNIQYF. For the CDR3, the DNA is TGTGCCAGCAGTTACGAGTGGGGGGCCAAAAACATTCAGTACTTC.

This clonotype was seen more than once but under ten times. The chain employs TRBV12-3 or TRBV12-4 and TRBJ2-2, with TRBD2 as a possible D gene (6 bases). V lost 7 bases to trimming and J lost 1 base, with 13 bases between them. This CDR3 contains 15 residues. CDR3 residues: CASTLREKNTGELFF. The CDR3 DNA reads as TGTGCCAGCACCTTACGGGAGAAGAACACCGGGGAGCTGTTTTTT.

The chain uses TRBV6-1 and TRBJ2-7; 8 bases map to TRBD1. This CDR3 spans 14 amino acids. J was trimmed by 6 bases and V by 6 bases; bases with no gene match: 10. CDR1 MNHNS and CDR2 SASEGT come from the germline V gene. Written as DNA, the CDR3 is TGTGCCAGCAGGTCCGACAGGGGAACCGGCGAGCAGTACTTC. This gives the protein CASRSDRGTGEQYF.

The chain joins TRBV27 to TRBJ2-1; 13 nucleotides match TRBD2. V gave up 4 bases and J gave up 9 bases; unmatched junction bases: 9. Germline V gives CDR1 MNHEY, CDR2 SMNVEV (reference sequence). CDR3 size: 16 residues. Here the CDR3 DNA reads TGTGCCAGCAGTTCCCGGACTAGCGGGAGACCTACTGAGCAGTTCTTC. Amino acids: CASSSRTSGRPTEQFF.

This clonotype was seen a few times. The rearrangement uses TRBV28 and TRBJ2-1, with TRBD2 matching 10 bases. This CDR3 has 15 amino acids. V shed 6 bases and J 4 bases; nucleotides not matched to a gene: 6. The germline V gene has CDR1 MDHEN and CDR2 SYDVKM. The CDR3 loop is CASSWRLAGYNEQFF. CDR3 bases: TGTGCCAGCAGCTGGAGACTAGCGGGTTACAATGAGCAGTTCTTC. The variable domain in full, with the rest retrieved from reference TRBV28 and TRBJ2-1, is DVKVTQSSRYLVKRTGEKVFLECVQDMDHENMFWYRQDPGLGLRLIYFSYDVKMKEKGDIPEGYSVSREKKERFSLILESASTNQTSMYLCASSWRLAGYNEQFFGPGTRLTVL.

A remark on this clonotype: Given a much more abundant clone one base away, this may be a read error. This chain joins TRBV5-1 and TRBJ2-7, with D perhaps TRBD1 (6 bases). V lost 1 base and J 3 bases, leaving 8 bases between the germline ends. CDR3 size: 13 residues. Germline V CDR1 and CDR2: SGHRS, YFSETQ. CDR3 loop: CASSLTGHYEQYF. CDR3 nucleotides: TGCGCCAGCAGCTTGACAGGGCACTACGAGCAGTACTTC.

This clonotype was detected a few times. CDR3 sequence: CASSPRGGPNQPQHF. In DNA form, the CDR3 reads TGTGCCAGCAGCCCTCGGGGGGGGCCTAATCAGCCCCAGCATTTT. This sequence joins TRBV27 and TRBJ1-5; possibly TRBD1 for D (6 bases). This CDR3 is built from 15 residues. Trimming took off 6 bases at V and 4 bases at J, with 16 bases between the two ends. Germline CDR1 MNHEY, CDR2 SMNVEV (reference sequence).

This rearrangement joins TRBV12-3 or TRBV12-4 to TRBJ1-6; a weak D match, TRBD1 (6 bases). V was shortened by 4 bases and J by 7 bases, with 14 bases between the two germline ends. CDR3 size: 15 residues. The CDR3 DNA reads as TGTGCCAGCAGTTCCGGGACAACAAGAAATTCACCCCTCCACTTT. Amino acids: CASSSGTTRNSPLHF.

This clonotype was seen a few times. This chain connects TRBV28 to TRBJ2-7; tentative D call: TRBD1 (6 bases). This CDR3 comprises 14 residues. From germline, CDR1 is MDHEN and CDR2 SYDVKM. V lost 3 bases and J lost 0, with 9 bases in between. The CDR3 sequence is CASSLWDNSYEQYF. The CDR3 DNA reads TGTGCCAGCAGTTTGTGGGACAACTCCTACGAGCAGTACTTC.

In this sample, this clonotype turned up a few times. This sequence joins TRBV20-1 and TRBJ2-3; D ambiguous. In germline, CDR1 is DFQATT, CDR2 SNEGSKA (reference sequence). This CDR3 is built from 11 residues. Deletions cut 6 bases from V and 2 bases from J, with 6 bases between. CDR3 nucleotides: TGCAGTGCCTCGATCACAGATACGCAGTATTTT. It is translated as CSASITDTQYF.

This clonotype was counted many times. This rearrangement joins TRBV11-2 to TRBJ2-7; the match to TRBD2 covers 10 bases. CDR3 length equals 14 residues. The ends lost 5 bases at V and 7 bases at J; junction bases unmatched: 8. From germline, CDR1 is SGHAT and CDR2 FQNNGV. CDR3 bases: TGTGCCAGCAGCCCGGGGGTAGCGGGAGGAGAGCAGTACTTC. It encodes CASSPGVAGGEQYF. Full variable domain (remainder filled in from reference TRBV11-2 and TRBJ2-7): EAGVAQSPRYKIIEKRQSVAFWCNPISGHATLYWYQQILGQGPKLLIQFQNNGVVDDSQLPKDRFSAERLKGVDSTLKIQPAKLEDSAVYLCASSPGVAGGEQYFGPGTRLTVT.

The rearrangement uses TRBV5-1 and TRBJ2-1; 7 positions agree with TRBD2. The length of the CDR3 is 15 residues. CDR1 and CDR2 (germline): SGHRS, YFSETQ. V shed 0 bases, J shed 6 bases, and the junction held 6 bases outside the gene matches. Written as DNA, the CDR3 is TGCGCCAGCAGCTTGGCAAGCGGGGCTGCCAATGAGCAGTTCTTC. Its translation is CASSLASGAANEQFF.